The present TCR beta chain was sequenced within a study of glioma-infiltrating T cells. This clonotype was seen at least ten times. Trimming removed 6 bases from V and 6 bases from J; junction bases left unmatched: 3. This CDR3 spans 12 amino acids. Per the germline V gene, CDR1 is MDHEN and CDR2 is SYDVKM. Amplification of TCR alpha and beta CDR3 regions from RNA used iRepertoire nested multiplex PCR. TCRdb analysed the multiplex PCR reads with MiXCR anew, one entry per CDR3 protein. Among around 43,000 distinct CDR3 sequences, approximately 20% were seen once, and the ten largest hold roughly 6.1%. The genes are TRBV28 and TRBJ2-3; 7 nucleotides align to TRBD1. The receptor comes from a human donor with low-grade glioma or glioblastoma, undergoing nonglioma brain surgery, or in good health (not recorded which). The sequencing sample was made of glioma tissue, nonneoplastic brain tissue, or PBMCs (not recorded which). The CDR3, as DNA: TGTGCCAGCAGCCAGGACAGGGATACGCAGTATTTT. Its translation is CASSQDRDTQYF.